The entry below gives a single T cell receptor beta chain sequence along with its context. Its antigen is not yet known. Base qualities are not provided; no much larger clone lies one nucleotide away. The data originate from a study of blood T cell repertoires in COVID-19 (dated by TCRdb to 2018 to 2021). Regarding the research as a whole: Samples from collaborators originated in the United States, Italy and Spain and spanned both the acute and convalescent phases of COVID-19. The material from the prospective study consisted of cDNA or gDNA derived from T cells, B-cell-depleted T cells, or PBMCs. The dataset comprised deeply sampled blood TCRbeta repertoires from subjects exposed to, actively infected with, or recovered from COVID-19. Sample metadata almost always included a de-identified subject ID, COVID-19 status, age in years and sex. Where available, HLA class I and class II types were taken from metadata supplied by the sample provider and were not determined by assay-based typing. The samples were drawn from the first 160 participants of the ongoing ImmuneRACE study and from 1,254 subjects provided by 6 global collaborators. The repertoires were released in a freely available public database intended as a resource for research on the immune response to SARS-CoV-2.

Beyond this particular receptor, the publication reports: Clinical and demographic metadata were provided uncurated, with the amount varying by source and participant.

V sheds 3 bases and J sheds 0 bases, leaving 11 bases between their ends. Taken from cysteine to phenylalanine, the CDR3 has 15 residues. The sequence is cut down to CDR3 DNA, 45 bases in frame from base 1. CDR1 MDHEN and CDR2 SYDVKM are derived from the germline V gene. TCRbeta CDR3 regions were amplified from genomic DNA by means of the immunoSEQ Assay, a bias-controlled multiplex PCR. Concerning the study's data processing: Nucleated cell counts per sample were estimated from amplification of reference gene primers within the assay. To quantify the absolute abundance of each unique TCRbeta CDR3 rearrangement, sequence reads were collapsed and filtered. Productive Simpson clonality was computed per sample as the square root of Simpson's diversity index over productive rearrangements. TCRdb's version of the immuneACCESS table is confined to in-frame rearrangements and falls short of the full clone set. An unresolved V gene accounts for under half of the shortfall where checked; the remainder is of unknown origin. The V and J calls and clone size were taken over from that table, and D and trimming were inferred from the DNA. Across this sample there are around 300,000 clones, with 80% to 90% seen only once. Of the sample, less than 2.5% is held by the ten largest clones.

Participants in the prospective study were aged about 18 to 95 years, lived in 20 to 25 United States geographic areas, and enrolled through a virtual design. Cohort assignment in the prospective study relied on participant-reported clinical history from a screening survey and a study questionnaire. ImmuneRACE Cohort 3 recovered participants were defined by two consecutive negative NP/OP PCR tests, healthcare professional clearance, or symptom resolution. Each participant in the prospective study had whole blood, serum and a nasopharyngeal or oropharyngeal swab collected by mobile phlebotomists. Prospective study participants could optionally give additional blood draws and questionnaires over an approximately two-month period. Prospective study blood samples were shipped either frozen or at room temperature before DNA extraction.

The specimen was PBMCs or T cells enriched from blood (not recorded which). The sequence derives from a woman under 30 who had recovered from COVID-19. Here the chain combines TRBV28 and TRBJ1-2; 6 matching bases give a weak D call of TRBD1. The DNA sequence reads TGTGCCAGCAGTTTCATCGGACAGCCTAACTATGGCTACACCTTC. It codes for CASSFIGQPNYGYTF.